Below, 6 T cell receptor beta chains from the same sample are listed, as sequenced in a study of T cell repertoires in cytomegalovirus infection. One entry per CDR3 protein, called by TCRdb with MiXCR from the reads. The data show 350,000 to 450,000 distinct CDR3 sequences, about a sixth seen once. The sequencing input was PBMCs. The receptors shown here come from a human donor in good health (CMV status not recorded). Some clones in this sample may be carry-over from other donors' samples.

This clonotype was recorded many times. The gene calls are TRBV7-2 and TRBJ2-7; 8 bases are a match to TRBD2. This CDR3 has 16 amino acids. In germline, CDR1 is SGHTA, CDR2 FQGNSA. Losses at the gene ends were 0 bases for V and 0 bases for J; bases not matched to a gene: 4. CDR3 sequence (DNA): TGTGCCAGCAGCTTAGCGATTAGCGGGGCCTCCTACGAGCAGTACTTC. This sequence encodes CASSLAISGASYEQYF.

This clonotype turned up a few times. The V gene is TRBV7-6, the J gene TRBJ2-3, with 8 positions matching TRBD1. The CDR3 length is 15 residues. Germline assignment: CDR1 SGHVS and CDR2 FNYEAQ. Germline trimming cut 4 bases from V and 2 bases from J; bases unmatched to any gene: 5. Here the CDR3 DNA reads TGTGCCAGCAGCTCGACAGGGGCCATCACAGATACGCAGTATTTT. This gives the protein CASSSTGAITDTQYF.

The chain is built from TRBV7-9 and TRBJ2-7, with D hard to call. This CDR3 is built from 14 residues. Trimming stripped 0 bases from V and 5 bases from J, with 11 bases between. Germline V gene data show CDR1 as SEHNR and CDR2 as FQNEAQ (reference sequence). The CDR3 here is CASSLADPRDEQYF. The CDR3 DNA follows: TGTGCCAGCAGCTTAGCAGACCCCCGAGACGAGCAGTACTTC.

This clonotype was picked up many times. The V call is TRBV23-1, the J call TRBJ2-3; maybe TRBD1 (6 bases). TRBV23-1 falls under the ORF class, with uncertain function. V lost 2 bases and J lost 0, with 21 bases in between. This CDR3 comprises 19 residues. The CDR3 DNA reads TGCGCCAGCAGTCAAGGGGGCGTAACACCCTCCGAAAGCACAGATACGCAGTATTTT. The encoded protein is CASSQGGVTPSESTDTQYF.

This clonotype was observed a few times. This chain uses TRBV7-8 with TRBJ2-1; TRBD2 might be the D (7 bases). V was cut by 3 bases and J by 2 bases, with 11 bases left in between. The CDR3 spans 15 residues. Germline V CDR1 and CDR2: SGHVS, FQNEAQ. CDR3 nucleotide sequence: TGTGCCAGCAGCTTTGGGGGGGCCGCCTACAATGAGCAGTTCTTC. Its translation: CASSFGGAAYNEQFF.

The chain employs TRBV7-2 and TRBJ1-2; D perhaps matches TRBD1 (5 bases). V shed 3 bases and J shed 14 bases, with 19 bases lying between them. CDR3 length equals 13 residues. The germline V gene encodes CDR1 SGHTA and CDR2 FQGNSA. The CDR3 nucleotides read TGTGCCAGCAGCTTTCAGACAGCCGGGGAGCGAACCTTC. This sequence encodes CASSFQTAGERTF.